Listed below are T cell receptor beta chains from one sample, sequenced in a study of blood T cell repertoires in COVID-19. Repertoires were generated with immunoSEQ multiplex PCR, while TCRdb's copy carries only in-frame clones and drops some. The sample holds hundreds of thousands of clones; about four fifths are singletons and the top ten take roughly 5%. Sequencing was carried out using PBMCs or T cells enriched from blood (not recorded which). The receptor source for this set is a woman aged 50 to 65 who had been exposed to COVID-19. CDR3s include the opening cysteine and the closing phenylalanine or tryptophan. Each record gives: CDR3 length, clone size, J gene, V gene, D gene, CDR3 protein, CDR3 DNA. The D gene is left open where the match is weak. Size values are once, few and many counts, or a class for expanded clones, and some rows have none.

14 | - | TRBJ1-5 | TRBV6-2/TRBV6-3 | TRBD1 | CASSTAGGRQPQHF | TGTGCCAGCAGTACCGCAGGGGGCCGCCAGCCCCAGCATTTT
13 | - | TRBJ1-2 | TRBV30 | TRBD1 | CAWRAPGQGASPF | TGTGCCTGGAGAGCCCCGGGACAGGGGGCATCCCCCTTC
15 | - | TRBJ2-3 | TRBV9 | TRBD2 | CASGSGGLGTDTQYF | TGTGCCAGCGGTAGCGGGGGGTTGGGCACAGATACGCAGTATTTT
15 | - | TRBJ2-1 | TRBV9 | TRBD2 | CASSVDAAGGYEQFF | TGTGCCAGCAGCGTAGACGCAGCGGGGGGGTACGAGCAGTTCTTC
13 | - | TRBJ1-1 | TRBV28 | TRBD1 | CASSLGGQGPAFF | TGTGCCAGCAGTTTAGGCGGACAGGGTCCGGCTTTCTTT
14 | - | TRBJ2-3 | TRBV6-5 | - | CASTPNRGTDTQYF | TGTGCCAGCACACCGAACAGGGGCACAGATACGCAGTATTTT
12 | - | TRBJ2-1 | TRBV29-1 | - | CSLRIRGNEQFF | TGCAGCCTGAGGATTAGGGGGAATGAGCAGTTCTTC
16 | - | TRBJ2-3 | TRBV14 | - | CASSPERARSTDTQYF | TGTGCCAGCAGCCCAGAGCGGGCGCGTAGCACAGATACGCAGTATTTT
12 | few | TRBJ2-1 | TRBV11-1 | - | CASSLGAPEQFF | TGTGCCAGCAGCTTAGGGGCCCCTGAGCAGTTCTTC
16 | - | TRBJ1-2 | TRBV6-2/TRBV6-3 | TRBD1 | CASSYPRPDRDYGYTF | TGTGCCAGCAGTTACCCACGACCTGACAGGGACTATGGCTACACCTTC